This TCR beta chain emerged from a study of T-cell reconstitution after alpha-beta-depleted transplantation in children. Study-level findings and limits: Expanded graft clones, several hundred of them, were reportedly the source of alpha-beta T cells about two months after transplant.

During its preparation, the TCRbeta library received unique molecular identifiers. TCRdb itself ran the PCR reads through MiXCR, one entry per CDR3 protein. The sample lists about 31,000 distinct CDR3 sequences, roughly 6.7% occurring once. This clonotype was recorded at least ten times. Its antigen is not known. Trimming pared 7 bases from V and 2 bases from J, leaving 11 bases between. CDR1 is SNHLY, CDR2 FYNNEI, per germline. This CDR3 is built from 13 residues. The sequence came from a child younger than two who had a stem cell transplant for acute myeloid leukemia, so the T cells may come from the graft donor. The chain links TRBV2 to TRBJ2-5; possibly TRBD2 for D (5 bases). The sequencing used peripheral blood, collected 60 days after TCRalphabeta/CD19-depleted stem cell transplant. CDR3 sequence (DNA): TGTGCCAGCACCTACCCGGGACAAGAGACCCAGTACTTC. It yields the protein CASTYPGQETQYF. Together with reference TRBV2 and TRBJ2-5, the CDR3 gives the full variable domain: EPEVTQTPSHQVTQMGQEVILRCVPISNHLYFYWYRQILGQKVEFLVSFYNNEISEKSEIFDDQFSVERPDGSNFTLKIRSTKLEDSAMYFCASTYPGQETQYFGPGTRLLVL.